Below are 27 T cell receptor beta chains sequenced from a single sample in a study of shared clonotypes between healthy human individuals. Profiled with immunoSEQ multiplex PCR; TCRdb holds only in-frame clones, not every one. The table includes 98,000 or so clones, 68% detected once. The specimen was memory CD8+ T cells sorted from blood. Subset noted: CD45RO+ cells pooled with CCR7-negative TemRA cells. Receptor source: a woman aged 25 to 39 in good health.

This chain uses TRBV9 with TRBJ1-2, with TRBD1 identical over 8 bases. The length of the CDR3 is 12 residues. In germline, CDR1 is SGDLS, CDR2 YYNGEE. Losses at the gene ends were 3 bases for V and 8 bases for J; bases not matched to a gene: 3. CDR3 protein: CASSGTGNGYTF. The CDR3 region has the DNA TGTGCCAGCAGCGGGACAGGGAACGGCTACACCTTC.

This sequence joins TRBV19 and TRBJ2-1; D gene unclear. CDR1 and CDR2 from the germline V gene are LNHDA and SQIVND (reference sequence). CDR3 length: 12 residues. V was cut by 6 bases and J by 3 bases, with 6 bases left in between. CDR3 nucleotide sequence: TGTGCCAGTAGCACACTCTACAATGAGCAGTTCTTC. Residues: CASSTLYNEQFF.

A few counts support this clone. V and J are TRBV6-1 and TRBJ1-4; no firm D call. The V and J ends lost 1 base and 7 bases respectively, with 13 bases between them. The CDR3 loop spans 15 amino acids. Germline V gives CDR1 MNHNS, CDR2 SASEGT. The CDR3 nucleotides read TGTGCCAGCAGTGAAGTTAGCGGGTCCGGTGAAAAACTGTTTTTT. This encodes CASSEVSGSGEKLFF.

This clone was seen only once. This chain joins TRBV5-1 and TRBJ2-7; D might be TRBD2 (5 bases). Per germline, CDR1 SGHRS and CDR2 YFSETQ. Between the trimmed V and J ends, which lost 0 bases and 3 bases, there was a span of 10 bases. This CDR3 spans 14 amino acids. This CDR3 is CASSLAASSYEQYF. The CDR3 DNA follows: TGCGCCAGCAGCTTGGCGGCTAGCAGCTACGAGCAGTACTTC.

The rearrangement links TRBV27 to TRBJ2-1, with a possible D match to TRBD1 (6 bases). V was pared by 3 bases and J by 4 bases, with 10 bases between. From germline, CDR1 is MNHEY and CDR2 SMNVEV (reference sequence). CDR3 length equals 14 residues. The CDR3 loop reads CASSFGDTYNEQFF. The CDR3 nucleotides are TGTGCCAGCAGTTTCGGGGACACTTACAATGAGCAGTTCTTC.

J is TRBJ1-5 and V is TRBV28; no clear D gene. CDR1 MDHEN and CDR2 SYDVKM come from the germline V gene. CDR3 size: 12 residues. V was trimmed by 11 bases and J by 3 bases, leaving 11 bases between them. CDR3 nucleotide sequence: TGTGCCCATGCGGTGTACAATCAGCCCCAGCATTTT. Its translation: CAHAVYNQPQHF.

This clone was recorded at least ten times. The CDR3 sequence is CASSDETSGSWNEQFF. Written as DNA, the CDR3 is TGTGCCAGCAGTGATGAGACTAGCGGGAGTTGGAATGAGCAGTTCTTC. The rearrangement links TRBV6-4 to TRBJ2-1; 12 nucleotides align to TRBD2. V trimming: 3 bases; J trimming: 7 bases; junction bases outside the gene matches: 7. This CDR3 is built from 16 residues. Germline values: CDR1 MRHNA, CDR2 SNTAGT.

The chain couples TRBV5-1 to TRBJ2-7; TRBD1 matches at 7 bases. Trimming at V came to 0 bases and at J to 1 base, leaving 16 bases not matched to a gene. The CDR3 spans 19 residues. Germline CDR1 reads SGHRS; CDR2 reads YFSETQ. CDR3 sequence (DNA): TGCGCCAGCAGCTTGGTAACAGGGGCCGGATCTAGTTTATCCTACGAGCAGTACTTC. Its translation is CASSLVTGAGSSLSYEQYF. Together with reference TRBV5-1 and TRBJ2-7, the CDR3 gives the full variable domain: KAGVTQTPRYLIKTRGQQVTLSCSPISGHRSVSWYQQTPGQGLQFLFEYFSETQRNKGNFPGRFSGRQFSNSRSEMNVSTLELGDSALYLCASSLVTGAGSSLSYEQYFGPGTRLTVT.

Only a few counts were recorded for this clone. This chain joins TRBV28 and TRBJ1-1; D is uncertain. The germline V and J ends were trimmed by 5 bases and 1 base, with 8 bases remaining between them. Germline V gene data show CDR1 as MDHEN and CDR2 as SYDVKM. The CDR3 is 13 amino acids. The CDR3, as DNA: TGTGCCAGCAGTGTTACACAGAACACTGAAGCTTTCTTT. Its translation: CASSVTQNTEAFF.

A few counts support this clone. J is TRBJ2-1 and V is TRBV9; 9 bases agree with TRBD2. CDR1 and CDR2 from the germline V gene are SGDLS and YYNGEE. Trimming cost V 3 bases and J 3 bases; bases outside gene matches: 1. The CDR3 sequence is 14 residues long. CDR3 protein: CASSGTSDYNEQFF. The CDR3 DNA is TGTGCCAGCAGCGGGACTAGCGACTACAATGAGCAGTTCTTC. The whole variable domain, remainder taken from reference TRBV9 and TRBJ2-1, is DSGVTQTPKHLITATGQRVTLRCSPRSGDLSVYWYQQSLDQGLQFLIQYYNGEERAKGNILERFSAQQFPDLHSELNLSSLELGDSALYFCASSGTSDYNEQFFGPGTRLTVL.

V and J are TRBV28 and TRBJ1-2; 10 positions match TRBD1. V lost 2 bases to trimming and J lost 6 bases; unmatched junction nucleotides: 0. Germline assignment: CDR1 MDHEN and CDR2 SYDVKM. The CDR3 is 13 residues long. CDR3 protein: CASSLGQGDGYTF. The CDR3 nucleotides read TGTGCCAGCAGTTTAGGACAGGGGGATGGCTACACCTTC.

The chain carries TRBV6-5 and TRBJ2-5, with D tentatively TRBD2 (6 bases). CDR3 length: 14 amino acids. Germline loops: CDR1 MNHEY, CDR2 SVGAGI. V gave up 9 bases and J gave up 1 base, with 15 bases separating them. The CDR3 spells CASSDRDFQETQYF. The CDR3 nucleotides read TGTGCCAGTTCTGACCGGGACTTCCAAGAGACCCAGTACTTC.

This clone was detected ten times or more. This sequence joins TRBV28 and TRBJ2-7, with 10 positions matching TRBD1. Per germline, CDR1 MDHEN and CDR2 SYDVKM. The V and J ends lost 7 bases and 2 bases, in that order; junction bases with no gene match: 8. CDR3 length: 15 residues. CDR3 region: CASTPTGTGAYEQYF. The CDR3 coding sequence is TGTGCCAGCACCCCCACCGGGACAGGGGCCTACGAGCAGTACTTC.

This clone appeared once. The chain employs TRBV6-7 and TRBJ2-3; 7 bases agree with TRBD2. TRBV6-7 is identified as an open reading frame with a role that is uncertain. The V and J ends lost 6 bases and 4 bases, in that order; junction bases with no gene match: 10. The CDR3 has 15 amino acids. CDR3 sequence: CASRYTRDYPDTQYF. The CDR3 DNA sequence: TGTGCCAGCAGATACACCCGGGACTACCCAGATACGCAGTATTTT.

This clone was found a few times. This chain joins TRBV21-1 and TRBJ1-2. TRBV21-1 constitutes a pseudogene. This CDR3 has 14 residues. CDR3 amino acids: CASSNGEKGYGYTF. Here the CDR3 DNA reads TGTGCCAGCAGCAACGGAGAAAAGGGCTATGGCTACACCTTC.

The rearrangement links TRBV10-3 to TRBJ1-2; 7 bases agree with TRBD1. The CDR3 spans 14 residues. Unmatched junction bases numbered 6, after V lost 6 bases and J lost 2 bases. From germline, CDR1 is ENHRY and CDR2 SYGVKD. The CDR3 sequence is CAIRRDRDNYGYTF. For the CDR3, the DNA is TGTGCCATCAGGCGAGACAGGGACAACTATGGCTACACCTTC.

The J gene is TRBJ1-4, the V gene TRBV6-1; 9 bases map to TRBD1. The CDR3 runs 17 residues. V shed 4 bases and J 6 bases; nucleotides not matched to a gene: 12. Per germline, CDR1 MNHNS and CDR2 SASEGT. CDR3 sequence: CASSALPGTGLDEKLFF. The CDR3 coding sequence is TGTGCCAGCAGTGCTCTCCCTGGGACAGGGCTCGATGAAAAACTGTTTTTT.

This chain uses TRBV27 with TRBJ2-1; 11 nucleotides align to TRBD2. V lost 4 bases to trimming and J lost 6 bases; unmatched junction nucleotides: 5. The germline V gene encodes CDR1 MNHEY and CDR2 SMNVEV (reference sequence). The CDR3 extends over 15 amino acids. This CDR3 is CASSSGTSGTNEQFF. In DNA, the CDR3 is TGTGCCAGCAGTTCTGGGACTAGCGGAACCAATGAGCAGTTCTTC.

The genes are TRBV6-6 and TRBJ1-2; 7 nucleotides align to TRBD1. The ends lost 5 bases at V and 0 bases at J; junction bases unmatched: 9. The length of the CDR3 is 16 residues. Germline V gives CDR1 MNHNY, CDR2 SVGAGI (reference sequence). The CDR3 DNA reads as TGTGCCAGCAGTCCCCGACAGGGAAACGCTAACTATGGCTACACCTTC. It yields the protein CASSPRQGNANYGYTF.

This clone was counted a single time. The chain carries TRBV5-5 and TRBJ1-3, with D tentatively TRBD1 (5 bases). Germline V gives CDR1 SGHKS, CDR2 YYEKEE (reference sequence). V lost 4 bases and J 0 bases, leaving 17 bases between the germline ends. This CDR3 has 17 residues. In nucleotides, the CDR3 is TGTGCCAGCAGCCTGGGAGGGACTGTTGTCTCTGGAAACACCATATATTTT. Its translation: CASSLGGTVVSGNTIYF.

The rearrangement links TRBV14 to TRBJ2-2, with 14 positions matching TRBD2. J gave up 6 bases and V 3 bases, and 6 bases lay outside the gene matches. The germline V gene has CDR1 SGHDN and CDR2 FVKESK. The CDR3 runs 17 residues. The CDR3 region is CASSQGLAGVEAGELFF. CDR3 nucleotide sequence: TGTGCCAGCAGCCAGGGACTAGCGGGAGTCGAAGCCGGGGAGCTGTTTTTT.

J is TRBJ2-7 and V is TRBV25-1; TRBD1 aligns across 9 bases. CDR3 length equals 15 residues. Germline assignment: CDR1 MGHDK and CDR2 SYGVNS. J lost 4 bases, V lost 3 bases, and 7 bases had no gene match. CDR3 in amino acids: CASSEGGDREYEQYF. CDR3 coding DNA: TGTGCCAGCAGTGAGGGGGGGGACAGGGAATACGAGCAGTACTTC.

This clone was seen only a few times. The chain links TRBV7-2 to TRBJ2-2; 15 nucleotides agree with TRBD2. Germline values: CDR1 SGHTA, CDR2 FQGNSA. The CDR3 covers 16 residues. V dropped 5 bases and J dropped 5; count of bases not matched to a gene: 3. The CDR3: CASSRGLAGGTGELFF. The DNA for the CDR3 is TGTGCCAGCAGCAGAGGACTAGCGGGAGGGACCGGGGAGCTGTTTTTT.

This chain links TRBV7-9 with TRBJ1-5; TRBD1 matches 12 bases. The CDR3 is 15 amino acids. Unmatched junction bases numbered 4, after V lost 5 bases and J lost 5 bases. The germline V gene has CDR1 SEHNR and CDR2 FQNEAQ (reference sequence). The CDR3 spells CASSGGQGAYQPQHF. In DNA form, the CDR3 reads TGTGCCAGCAGCGGGGGACAGGGGGCATATCAGCCCCAGCATTTT.

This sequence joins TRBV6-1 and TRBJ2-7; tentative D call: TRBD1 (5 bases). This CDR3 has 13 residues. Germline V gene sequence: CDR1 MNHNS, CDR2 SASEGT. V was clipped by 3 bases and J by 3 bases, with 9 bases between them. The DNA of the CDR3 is TGTGCCAGCAGTGATCGGACAAACTACGAGCAGTACTTC. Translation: CASSDRTNYEQYF.

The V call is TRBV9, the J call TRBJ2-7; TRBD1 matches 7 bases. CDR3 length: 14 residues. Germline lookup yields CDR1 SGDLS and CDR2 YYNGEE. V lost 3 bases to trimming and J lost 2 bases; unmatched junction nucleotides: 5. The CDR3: CASSETGITYEQYF. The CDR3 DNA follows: TGTGCCAGCAGCGAGACAGGGATTACCTACGAGCAGTACTTC.

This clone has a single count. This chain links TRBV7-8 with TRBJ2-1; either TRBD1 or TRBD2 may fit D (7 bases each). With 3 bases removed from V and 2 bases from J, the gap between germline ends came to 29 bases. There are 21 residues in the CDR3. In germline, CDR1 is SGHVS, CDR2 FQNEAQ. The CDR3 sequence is CASSLRGTVLSALAPYNEQFF. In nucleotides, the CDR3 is TGTGCCAGCAGCTTGCGGGGGACAGTCTTATCGGCACTAGCGCCCTACAATGAGCAGTTCTTC. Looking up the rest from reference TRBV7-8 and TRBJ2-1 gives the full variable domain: GAGVSQSPRYKVAKRGQDVALRCDPISGHVSLFWYQQALGQGPEFLTYFQNEAQLDKSGLPSDRFFAERPEGSVSTLKIQRTQQEDSAVYLCASSLRGTVLSALAPYNEQFFGPGTRLTVL.